This TCR beta chain was documented in a study of shared clonotypes between healthy human individuals. Study conclusions and caveats: Specimens sampled were limited to blood, with tissue repertoires likely differing. Generally, naive subsets came out with larger estimated richness than memory subsets.

For every subset, genomic DNA was evenly distributed across several immunoSEQ plates. Generated by immunoSEQ multiplex PCR, the TCRdb table keeps only in-frame clones and is missing some. The profile shows around 560,000 clones, approximately 96% of them singletons. Trimming took 3 bases from V and 0 from J, leaving 12 bases between them. This CDR3 is built from 16 residues. Germline CDR1 reads WNHNN; CDR2 reads SYGVQD (reference sequence). CD45RO-negative, CCR7-positively selected cells formed the naive CD8 fraction, excluding terminally differentiated effector memory CD45RA+ cells. A word on this clone: Its antigen remains unidentified.

V gene TRBV10-1 combines with J gene TRBJ2-1; no clear D gene. The specimen sequenced was naive CD8+ T cells sorted from blood. The receptor comes from a woman younger than 45 in good health. Here the CDR3 DNA reads TGCGCCAGCAGTGACTATGTGGGAACCTCCTACAATGAGCAGTTCTTC. This sequence encodes CASSDYVGTSYNEQFF.